This T cell receptor beta chain was obtained from a study of CD8 T cells in ankylosing spondylitis. Concerning this clonotype itself: Its antigen is currently unknown.

TCRdb independently ran MiXCR on the 5' RACE reads; one entry per CDR3 protein. The sample records 130,000 or so distinct CDR3 sequences, 15% to 20% being singletons. Study-level findings and limits: A motif in TCR beta, a set of under 10 highly homologous variants, appeared characteristic of ankylosing spondylitis blood.

The CDR3 totals 15 residues. CDR1 and CDR2 (germline): SGHVS, FQNEAQ. V shed 7 bases and J shed 7 bases, with 19 bases lying between them. The chain has TRBV7-8 and TRBJ2-2, with TRBD2 as a possible D gene (5 bases). The TCR originated in a male donor with ankylosing spondylitis. Sequences were obtained from blood, either unsorted or a sorted T cell fraction (not recorded which). In DNA form, the CDR3 reads TGTGCCAGCAAACCCGCGCGGGCCGTAGTCGGGGAGCTGTTTTTT. Protein sequence: CASKPARAVVGELFF.